The 26 T cell receptor beta chains in this list originate from one sample, sequenced in a study of T cell responses to AZD1222 COVID-19 vaccine. Using immunoSEQ multiplex PCR, the repertoire was profiled, and TCRdb retains in-frame clones only, with some absent. The sample shows roughly 100,000 clones, 89% of them seen only once. Sequenced here: peripheral blood, sampled 28 days after the second AZD1222 dose. The origin of the receptors is an adult who received the AZD1222 COVID-19 vaccine.

V is TRBV5-1 and J is TRBJ2-5; D is possibly TRBD1 or TRBD2 (5 bases each). With 1 base removed from V and 1 base from J, the gap between germline ends came to 17 bases. The CDR3 is 17 amino acids. Germline lookup yields CDR1 SGHRS and CDR2 YFSETQ. As DNA, the CDR3 is TGCGCCAGCAGCTTGTCGGGACGCCGGACCCTCCAAGAGACCCAGTACTTC. Amino acid sequence: CASSLSGRRTLQETQYF.

This chain links TRBV2 with TRBJ2-7; no definite D call. The germline gives CDR1 SNHLY, CDR2 FYNNEI. The CDR3 covers 14 residues. Trimming left V 6 bases short and J 0 bases short, with 12 bases between. CDR3 loop: CASRLVRSSYEQYF. DNA of the CDR3: TGTGCCAGCAGGTTAGTTAGGAGCTCCTACGAGCAGTACTTC.

J is TRBJ1-1 and V is TRBV27; the match to TRBD1 covers 9 bases. The CDR3 covers 16 residues. The junction had 9 bases not matched to a gene; V was cut back by 7 bases and J by 0 bases. Germline lookup yields CDR1 MNHEY and CDR2 SMNVEV (reference sequence). Written as DNA, the CDR3 is TGTGCCAGCAAGATAACAGGGGGCGGATTGAACACTGAAGCTTTCTTT. Its protein is CASKITGGGLNTEAFF.

J is TRBJ2-7 and V is TRBV7-2; no reliable D call. Trimming removed 5 bases at V and 8 bases at J, with 22 bases between. The germline V gene encodes CDR1 SGHTA and CDR2 FQGNSA. The CDR3 contains 15 residues. CDR3 DNA sequence: TGTGCCAGCAGCCCCGGTCCCAGCGAGTCTATTAAGCAGTACTTC. This translates into CASSPGPSESIKQYF.

This chain connects TRBV3-1 (or the pseudogene TRBV3-2) to TRBJ2-7, with D possibly TRBD1 on 5 matching bases. Germline-derived CDR1 and CDR2 are LGHDT and YNNKEL (reference sequence). Trimming took off 1 base at V and 5 bases at J, with 6 bases between the two ends. The CDR3 is 12 residues long. CDR3 residues: CASSQVGHEQYF. The CDR3 DNA is TGTGCCAGCAGCCAAGTGGGGCACGAGCAGTACTTC.

The chain has TRBV5-6 and TRBJ2-1, with TRBD1 as a possible D gene (6 bases). This CDR3 has 13 residues. The V and J ends lost 5 bases and 7 bases respectively, with 13 bases between them. Germline-derived CDR1 and CDR2 are SGHDT and YYEEEE. In DNA form, the CDR3 reads TGTGCCAGCAGAGGCGACAGGTTGAATGAGCAGTTCTTC. It translates to CASRGDRLNEQFF.

The chain combines TRBV7-2 with TRBJ2-7; the D call may be TRBD1 or TRBD2 (6 bases each). The CDR3 has 13 amino acids. Trimming took off 3 bases at V and 3 bases at J, with 9 bases between the two ends. The germline gives CDR1 SGHTA, CDR2 FQGNSA. This CDR3 is CASSLEGGYEQYF. DNA of the CDR3: TGTGCCAGCAGCTTGGAGGGGGGCTACGAGCAGTACTTC. Based on the CDR3 plus reference TRBV7-2 and TRBJ2-7, the full variable domain is GAGVSQSPSNKVTEKGKDVELRCDPISGHTALYWYRQSLGQGLEFLIYFQGNSAPDKSGLPSDRFSAERTGGSVSTLTIQRTQQEDSAVYLCASSLEGGYEQYFGPGTRLTVT.

This chain connects TRBV10-3 to TRBJ2-7; 7 positions agree with TRBD1. There are 15 residues in the CDR3. Germline V gene sequence: CDR1 ENHRY, CDR2 SYGVKD. V shed 6 bases, J shed 1 base, and the junction held 9 bases outside the gene matches. The DNA of the CDR3 is TGTGCCATCAGAAGCGACAGGGTTGGATCCTACGAGCAGTACTTC. This encodes CAIRSDRVGSYEQYF.

As DNA, the CDR3 is TGTGCCAGCAGCCAAGAACCCGCACGTAATGAAAAACTGTTTTTT. Its protein is CASSQEPARNEKLFF. The chain employs TRBV4-2 and TRBJ1-4; no definite D call. Germline V gives CDR1 LGHNA, CDR2 YNFKEQ. The CDR3 runs to 15 residues. V was trimmed by 0 bases and J by 4 bases, leaving 9 bases between them.

J is TRBJ2-3 and V is TRBV20-1; D unclear. From germline, CDR1 is DFQATT and CDR2 SNEGSKA (reference sequence). The CDR3 contains 11 residues. V gave up 4 bases and J gave up 3 bases, with 5 bases separating them. CDR3: CSAKSTDTQYF. CDR3 coding DNA: TGCAGTGCTAAGAGTACAGATACGCAGTATTTT.

The chain has TRBV25-1 and TRBJ2-5; D might be TRBD2 (6 bases). This CDR3 is 15 amino acids long. CDR1 is MGHDK and CDR2 is SYGVNS in the germline V gene. V lost 3 bases to trimming and J lost 5 bases, with 16 bases between them. The CDR3 is CASSEFVGSGETQYF. DNA for the CDR3: TGTGCCAGCAGTGAGTTTGTCGGGAGTGGGGAGACCCAGTACTTC.

The V call is TRBV24-1, the J call TRBJ1-1; no reliable D call. Between the trimmed V and J ends, which lost 7 bases and 4 bases, there was a span of 12 bases. This CDR3 has 13 amino acids. Looked up from germline, CDR1 is KGHDR and CDR2 is SFDVKD. DNA of the CDR3: TGTGCCACCAGCGAAAGGGTGGGCACTGAAGCTTTCTTT. Its protein product is CATSERVGTEAFF.

Notes on this clone: A read error may account for a junction end that differs from germline. The chain has TRBV7-2 and TRBJ1-1; TRBD1 agrees at 8 bases. Germline V gives CDR1 SGHTA, CDR2 FQGNSA. The CDR3 has 14 residues. CDR3: CASSLQGAGSHRGF. The CDR3 DNA reads TGTGCCAGCAGCTTGCAGGGGGCTGGGTCCCATAGGGGCTTT.

J is TRBJ2-2 and V is TRBV29-1; D may match TRBD1 or TRBD2 (5 bases each). CDR3 length: 12 amino acids. Germline V CDR1 and CDR2: SQVTM, ANQGSEA. The CDR3 DNA reads as TGCACCGGGGCCGGTGGGACCGGGGAGCTGTTTTTT. It codes for CTGAGGTGELFF.

CDR3 sequence reads: CAWKGLRETQYF. CDR3 coding DNA: TGTGCCTGGAAGGGACTACGAGAGACCCAGTACTTC. V and J are TRBV30 and TRBJ2-5, with 7 bases fitting TRBD2. V gave up 4 bases and J gave up 4 bases; unmatched junction bases: 3. This CDR3 region has 12 residues. Germline CDR1 reads GTSNPN; CDR2 reads SVGIG (reference sequence).

This clone was detected once. The gene calls are TRBV23-1 and TRBJ2-5; D gene unclear. TRBV23-1 is assigned to the ORF class and has an uncertain function. Deletions cut 0 bases from V and 4 bases from J, with 12 bases between. CDR3 size: 15 residues. CDR3: CASSQSKGWGETQYF. The CDR3 region has the DNA TGCGCCAGCAGTCAATCGAAGGGTTGGGGAGAGACCCAGTACTTC.

This clone turned up a few times. The chain links TRBV28 to TRBJ2-7, with no clear D. V lost 0 bases, J lost 6 bases, and 6 bases lay in between. Germline assignment: CDR1 MDHEN and CDR2 SYDVKM. The CDR3 loop spans 12 amino acids. This CDR3 is CASSLWGAEQYF. The DNA for the CDR3 is TGTGCCAGCAGTTTATGGGGTGCCGAGCAGTACTTC.

V usage is TRBV7-3 and J usage is TRBJ2-2, with unresolved D. Trimming stripped 2 bases from V and 7 bases from J, with 11 bases between. The CDR3 has 14 amino acids. Germline loops: CDR1 SGHTA, CDR2 FQGTGA. The CDR3: CASSLDLVYGELFF. The CDR3, as DNA: TGTGCCAGCAGCTTAGACTTAGTATACGGGGAGCTGTTTTTT.

The chain is built from TRBV9 and TRBJ2-2, with 12 nucleotides matching TRBD1. The CDR3 runs 16 residues. Germline CDR1 is SGDLS and CDR2 is YYNGEE. V lost 3 bases to trimming and J lost 6 bases; unmatched junction nucleotides: 6. CDR3: CASSGGQGAFAGELFF. The CDR3 coding sequence is TGTGCCAGCAGCGGGGGACAGGGGGCGTTCGCCGGGGAGCTGTTTTTT.

The DNA of the CDR3 is TGTGCCAGCAGTTACTCGTTAACAGCGAACACTGAAGCTTTCTTT. Translation: CASSYSLTANTEAFF. The V and J genes are TRBV6-5 and TRBJ1-1; D is ambiguous. This CDR3 comprises 15 residues. Trimming stripped 0 bases from V and 1 base from J, with 9 bases between. The germline gives CDR1 MNHEY, CDR2 SVGAGI.

This clone was recorded once. V and J are TRBV5-4 and TRBJ2-7; D may be TRBD1 (7 bases). CDR1 and CDR2 from the germline V gene are SGHNT and YYREEE (reference sequence). The CDR3 spans 15 residues. Trimming took off 0 bases at V and 4 bases at J, with 14 bases between the two ends. The CDR3 loop reads CASSLGGTAGYEQYF. CDR3 coding DNA: TGTGCCAGCAGCTTGGGAGGGACAGCGGGTTACGAGCAGTACTTC.

This clone was observed a single time. V gene TRBV30 combines with J gene TRBJ2-3; D tentatively reads TRBD1 or TRBD2 (6 bases each). Germline-derived CDR1 and CDR2 are GTSNPN and SVGIG (reference sequence). The CDR3 runs 14 residues. With 3 bases removed from V and 6 bases from J, the gap between germline ends came to 16 bases. CDR3: CAWRRRGVMDTQYF. For the CDR3, the DNA is TGTGCCTGGAGGAGGAGGGGGGTAATGGATACGCAGTATTTT.

The chain joins TRBV18 to TRBJ1-2; no firm D call. Germline assignment: CDR1 KGHSH and CDR2 LQKENI. This CDR3 is built from 18 residues. V lost 2 bases to trimming and J lost 6 bases, with 25 bases between them. The CDR3 protein is CASSPITLRVRVENGYTF. CDR3 coding DNA: TGTGCCAGCTCACCAATAACCCTAAGGGTAAGGGTCGAGAATGGCTACACCTTC.

V is TRBV24-1 and J is TRBJ2-1; D tentatively reads TRBD1 or TRBD2 (6 bases each). This CDR3 is 15 amino acids long. V was pared by 5 bases and J by 3 bases, with 13 bases between. Germline values: CDR1 KGHDR, CDR2 SFDVKD. The CDR3 is CATSVGGSFYNEQFF. The CDR3 nucleotides read TGTGCCACCAGTGTAGGGGGGTCTTTCTACAATGAGCAGTTCTTC.

V and J are TRBV2 and TRBJ1-6, with a tentative D call TRBD1 (5 bases). Trimming cost V 1 base and J 0 bases, with 10 bases left between them. The CDR3 is 17 amino acids. CDR1 and CDR2 (germline): SNHLY, FYNNEI. This CDR3 reads CASSEGDSRSYNSPLHF. CDR3 coding DNA: TGTGCCAGCAGTGAAGGTGACAGCCGCTCCTATAATTCACCCCTCCACTTT.

This clone was counted once. The chain uses TRBV30 and TRBJ1-3; a weak D match, TRBD1 (5 bases). This CDR3 region has 14 residues. Germline-derived CDR1 and CDR2 are GTSNPN and SVGIG (reference sequence). V lost 2 bases and J 4 bases, leaving 12 bases between the germline ends. CDR3 coding DNA: TGTGCCTGGAGTTATGGGGCCCTCGGAAACACCATATATTTT. Translating it yields CAWSYGALGNTIYF.